This entry concerns a single T cell receptor beta chain. The table came from immunoSEQ multiplex PCR; TCRdb's copy has only in-frame clones and leaves some out. The table lists 150,000 to 200,000 clones, less than 90% of them singletons. The data belong to a study of blood T cell repertoires in COVID-19. Study-level background: The origin of the acute and convalescent COVID-19 samples was the United States, Italy and Spain. In each case, the material was cDNA or gDNA derived from T cells, B-cell-depleted T cells, or PBMCs.

Trimming took off 5 bases at V and 3 bases at J, with 17 bases between the two ends. Per germline, CDR1 SGHRS and CDR2 YFSETQ. The CDR3 length is 16 residues. The source material was peripheral blood. The gene calls are TRBV5-1 and TRBJ1-4; maybe TRBD1 (5 bases). This clonotype was obtained from a woman aged 70-85 years with COVID-19, enrolled during active disease. CDR3 nucleotide sequence: TGCGCCAGCAGGGGGGGATTCGGGACGGCTAATGAAAAACTGTTTTTT. This sequence encodes CASRGGFGTANEKLFF. Complete variable domain (other parts from reference TRBV5-1 and TRBJ1-4): KAGVTQTPRYLIKTRGQQVTLSCSPISGHRSVSWYQQTPGQGLQFLFEYFSETQRNKGNFPGRFSGRQFSNSRSEMNVSTLELGDSALYLCASRGGFGTANEKLFFGSGTQLSVL.